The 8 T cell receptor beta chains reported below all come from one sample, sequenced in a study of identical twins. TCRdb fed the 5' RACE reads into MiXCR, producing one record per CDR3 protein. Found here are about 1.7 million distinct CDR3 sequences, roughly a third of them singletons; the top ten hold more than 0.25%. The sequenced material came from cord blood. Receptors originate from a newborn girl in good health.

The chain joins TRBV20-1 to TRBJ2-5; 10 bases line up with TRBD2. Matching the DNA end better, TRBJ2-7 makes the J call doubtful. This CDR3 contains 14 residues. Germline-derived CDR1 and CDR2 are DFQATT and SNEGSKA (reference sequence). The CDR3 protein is CSATTSGPTYEQYF. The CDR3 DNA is TGCAGTGCTACGACTAGCGGGCCAACCTACGAGCAGTACTTC.

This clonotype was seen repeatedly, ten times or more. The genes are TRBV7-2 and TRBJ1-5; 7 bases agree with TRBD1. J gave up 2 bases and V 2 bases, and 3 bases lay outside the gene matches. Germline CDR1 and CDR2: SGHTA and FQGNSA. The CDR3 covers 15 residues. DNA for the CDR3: TGTGCCAGCAGCTTATACGGACAGGGCAATCAGCCCCAGCATTTT. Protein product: CASSLYGQGNQPQHF.

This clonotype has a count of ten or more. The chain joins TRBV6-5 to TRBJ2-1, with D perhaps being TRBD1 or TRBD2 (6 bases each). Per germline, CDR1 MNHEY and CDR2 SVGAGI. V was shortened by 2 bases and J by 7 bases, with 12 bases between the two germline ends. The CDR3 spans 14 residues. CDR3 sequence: CASSYGGLGNEQFF. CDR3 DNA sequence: TGTGCCAGCAGTTACGGGGGGCTTGGGAATGAGCAGTTCTTC.

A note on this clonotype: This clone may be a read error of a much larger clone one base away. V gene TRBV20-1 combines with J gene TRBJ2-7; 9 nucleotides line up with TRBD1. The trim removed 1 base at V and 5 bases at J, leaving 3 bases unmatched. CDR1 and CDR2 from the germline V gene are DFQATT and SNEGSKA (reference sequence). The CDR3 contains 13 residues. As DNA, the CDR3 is TGCAGTGCTAGAGGGGACAGGGCCCACGAGCAGTACTTC. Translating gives CSARGDRAHEQYF.

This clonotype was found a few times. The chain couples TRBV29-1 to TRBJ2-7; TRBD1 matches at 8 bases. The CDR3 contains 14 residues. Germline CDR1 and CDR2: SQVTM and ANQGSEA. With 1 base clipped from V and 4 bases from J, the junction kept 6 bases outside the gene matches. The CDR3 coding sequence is TGCAGCGTTGAAGTTGCAGGGGGCATATACGAGCAGTACTTC. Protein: CSVEVAGGIYEQYF.

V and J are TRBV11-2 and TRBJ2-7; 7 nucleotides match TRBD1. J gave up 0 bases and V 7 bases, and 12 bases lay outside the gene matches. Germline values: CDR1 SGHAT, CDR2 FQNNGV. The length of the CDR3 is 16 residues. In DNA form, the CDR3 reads TGTGCCAGCATCCGGAACTTAGGGGGCGGCTCCTACGAGCAGTACTTC. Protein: CASIRNLGGGSYEQYF.

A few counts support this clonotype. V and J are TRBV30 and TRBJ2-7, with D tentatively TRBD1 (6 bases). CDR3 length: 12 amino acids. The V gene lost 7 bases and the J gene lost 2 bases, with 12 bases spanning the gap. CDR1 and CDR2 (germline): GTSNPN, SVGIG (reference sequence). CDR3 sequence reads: CAFGQPTYEQYF. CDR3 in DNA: TGTGCCTTCGGACAGCCCACCTACGAGCAGTACTTC.

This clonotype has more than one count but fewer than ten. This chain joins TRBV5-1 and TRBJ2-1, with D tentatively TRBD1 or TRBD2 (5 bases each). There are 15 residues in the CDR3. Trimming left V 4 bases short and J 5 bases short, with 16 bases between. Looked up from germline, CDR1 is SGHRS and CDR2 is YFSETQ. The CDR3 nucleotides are TGCGCCAGCAGCATTCCCCGGGACCCTAACAATGAGCAGTTCTTC. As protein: CASSIPRDPNNEQFF.